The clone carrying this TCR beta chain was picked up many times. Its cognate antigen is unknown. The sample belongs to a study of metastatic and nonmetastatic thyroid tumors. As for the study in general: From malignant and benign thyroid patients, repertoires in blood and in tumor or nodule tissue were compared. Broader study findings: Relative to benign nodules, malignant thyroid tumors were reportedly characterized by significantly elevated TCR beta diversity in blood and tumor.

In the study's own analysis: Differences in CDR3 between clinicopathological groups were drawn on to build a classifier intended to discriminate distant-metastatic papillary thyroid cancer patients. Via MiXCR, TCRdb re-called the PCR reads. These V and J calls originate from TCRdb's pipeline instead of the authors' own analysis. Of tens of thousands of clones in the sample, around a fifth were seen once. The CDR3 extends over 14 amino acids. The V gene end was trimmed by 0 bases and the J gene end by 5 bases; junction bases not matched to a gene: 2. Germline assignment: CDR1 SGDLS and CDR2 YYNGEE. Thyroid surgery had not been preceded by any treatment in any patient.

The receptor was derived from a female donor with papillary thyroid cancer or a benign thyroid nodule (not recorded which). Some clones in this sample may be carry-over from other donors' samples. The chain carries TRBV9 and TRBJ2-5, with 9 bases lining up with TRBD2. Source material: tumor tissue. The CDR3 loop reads CASSVVAGEETQYF. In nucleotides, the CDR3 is TGTGCCAGCAGCGTAGTAGCGGGAGAGGAGACCCAGTACTTC.